This T cell receptor beta chain comes out of a study of glioma-infiltrating T cells. This clonotype was observed a handful of times. The germline CDR1 and CDR2 sequences are LGHDT and YNNKEL (reference sequence). Trimming pared 4 bases from V and 1 base from J, leaving 10 bases between. The CDR3 length is 14 residues. Amplification of TCR alpha and beta CDR3 regions from RNA used iRepertoire nested multiplex PCR. Each CDR3 protein is one row after TCRdb ran MiXCR on the multiplex PCR reads. The repertoire has more than 100,000 distinct CDR3 sequences, around 28% of them found once; the top ten carry 44%.

The specimen was glioma tissue, nonneoplastic brain tissue, or PBMCs (not recorded which). This TCR was recovered from a human donor with low-grade glioma or glioblastoma, undergoing nonglioma brain surgery, or in good health (not recorded which). This sequence joins TRBV3-1 and TRBJ2-5; D unclear. The CDR3 protein is CASSLGPTQETQYF. In DNA, the CDR3 is TGTGCCAGCAGCCTCGGGCCCACCCAAGAGACCCAGTACTTC.